These 29 T cell receptor beta chains were sequenced from one sample in a study of shared clonotypes between healthy human individuals. Clones were read by immunoSEQ multiplex PCR, and TCRdb kept only the in-frame ones, dropping some. The sample records about 2.4 million clones, 93% being singletons. The specimen was naive CD4+ T cells from PBMCs. Subset in this sample: CD45RA+ positively selected. The receptors shown here come from a young man in good health. Some clones in this sample may be carry-over from other donors' samples.

This chain links TRBV27 with TRBJ1-2; D perhaps matches TRBD1 (5 bases). This CDR3 comprises 13 residues. Trimming took 2 bases from V and 6 from J, leaving 10 bases between them. Germline values: CDR1 MNHEY, CDR2 SMNVEV (reference sequence). The CDR3 DNA is TGTGCCAGCAGTTTAGGTGGACATGATGGCTACACCTTC. Translating gives CASSLGGHDGYTF.

The chain uses TRBV10-1 and TRBJ2-7; a possible D gene is TRBD1 (6 bases). Trimming left V 6 bases short and J 4 bases short, with 19 bases between. Germline loops: CDR1 WNHNN, CDR2 SYGVQD (reference sequence). CDR3 length: 15 amino acids. CDR3 protein: CASSPHAGESYEQYF. CDR3 nucleotide sequence: TGCGCCAGCAGCCCCCATGCAGGGGAGTCTTACGAGCAGTACTTC.

As concerns this clone: Different DNA sequences within this sample yield the same CDR3. The V call is TRBV7-3, the J call TRBJ2-5; no clear D. CDR1 and CDR2 (germline): SGHTA, FQGTGA. V was cut by 3 bases and J by 1 base, with 6 bases left in between. The CDR3 sequence is 13 residues long. CDR3 region: CASSLIPQETQYF. CDR3 DNA: TGTGCCAGCAGCTTGATACCCCAAGAGACCCAGTACTTC.

V and J are TRBV5-1 and TRBJ2-2; 14 nucleotides align to TRBD2. The CDR3 covers 14 residues. Looked up from germline, CDR1 is SGHRS and CDR2 is YFSETQ. J was trimmed by 10 bases and V by 5 bases; bases with no gene match: 4. This CDR3 is CASRTGLAGAELFF. Here the CDR3 DNA reads TGCGCCAGCAGGACGGGACTAGCGGGAGCGGAGCTGTTTTTT.

The gene calls are TRBV7-2 and TRBJ1-5; D perhaps matches TRBD1 (6 bases). Trimming stripped 4 bases from V and 6 bases from J, with 10 bases between. The germline V gene has CDR1 SGHTA and CDR2 FQGNSA. The CDR3 loop spans 13 amino acids. CDR3 region: CASSWGRGQPQHF. In nucleotides, the CDR3 is TGTGCCAGCAGCTGGGGGCGAGGTCAGCCCCAGCATTTT.

V is TRBV18 and J is TRBJ2-1, with 10 bases fitting TRBD1. This CDR3 contains 17 residues. The germline V gene has CDR1 KGHSH and CDR2 LQKENI. The V and J ends lost 8 bases and 4 bases, in that order; junction bases with no gene match: 14. DNA for the CDR3: TGTGCCAGCCCTCCATTAACCAGGACAGGGGGATACAATGAGCAGTTCTTC. Amino acid sequence: CASPPLTRTGGYNEQFF.

In its sample, this clone was seen once. The rearrangement joins TRBV4-2 to TRBJ2-1, with 7 nucleotides matching TRBD2. V lost 6 bases, J lost 6 bases, and 5 bases stayed unmatched. Per the germline V gene, CDR1 is LGHNA and CDR2 is YNFKEQ. The CDR3 totals 13 residues. The CDR3 region has the DNA TGTGCCAGCAGACAACTAGCGTCCAATGAGCAGTTCTTC. It specifies CASRQLASNEQFF.

This chain uses TRBV9 with TRBJ1-3; D remains ambiguous. Trimming pared 4 bases from V and 2 bases from J, leaving 34 bases between. Germline V gene sequence: CDR1 SGDLS, CDR2 YYNGEE. This CDR3 has 22 amino acids. Here the CDR3 DNA reads TGTGCCAGCAGCCCCACTCCGTCGAAGACTCAAAAATCTCAACTCACTGGAAACACCATATATTTT. Translating it yields CASSPTPSKTQKSQLTGNTIYF.

The chain is built from TRBV5-1 and TRBJ1-2; 7 nucleotides match TRBD1. The CDR3 totals 17 residues. CDR1 and CDR2 from the germline V gene are SGHRS and YFSETQ. With V trimmed by 0 bases and J by 3 bases, 11 bases remained unmatched. The chain's CDR3 is CASSLALGQESYYGYTF. The CDR3 DNA sequence: TGCGCCAGCAGCTTGGCACTCGGACAGGAATCCTACTATGGCTACACCTTC.

This clone is a singleton in its sample. This chain links TRBV28 with TRBJ2-7; D unclear. V was cut by 5 bases and J by 3 bases, with 11 bases left in between. The CDR3 extends over 13 amino acids. Germline CDR1 reads MDHEN; CDR2 reads SYDVKM. The chain's CDR3 is CASSGRRYYEQYF. The CDR3 DNA is TGTGCCAGCAGTGGGCGGCGCTACTACGAGCAGTACTTC.

Only one count was recorded for this clone. This sequence joins TRBV7-2 and TRBJ2-5, with D possibly being TRBD2 (6 bases). Per the germline V gene, CDR1 is SGHTA and CDR2 is FQGNSA. The CDR3 extends over 15 amino acids. The ends were cut back, 1 base at V and 4 bases at J, with 13 bases in the middle. CDR3 DNA: TGTGCCAGCAGCTTAGGTGGAGGGGTAGTAGAGACCCAGTACTTC. It specifies CASSLGGGVVETQYF.

This sequence joins TRBV27 and TRBJ2-7; D possibly corresponds to TRBD2 (5 bases). V lost 0 bases to trimming and J lost 2 bases, with 20 bases between them. Looked up from germline, CDR1 is MNHEY and CDR2 is SMNVEV (reference sequence). This CDR3 has 18 residues. CDR3 sequence (DNA): TGTGCCAGCAGTTTATCCAGGTTGGGCAGCGGTAGGCCCTACGAGCAGTACTTC. Translating gives CASSLSRLGSGRPYEQYF.

This chain links TRBV19 with TRBJ1-1, with 9 bases fitting TRBD1. The V segment lost 6 bases and the J segment 4 bases; nucleotides outside the gene matches: 9. This CDR3 spans 15 amino acids. CDR1 and CDR2 from the germline V gene are LNHDA and SQIVND (reference sequence). The DNA of the CDR3 is TGTGCCAGTAGGAGGAAACCGGGACAGGGCACTGAAGCTTTCTTT. It specifies CASRRKPGQGTEAFF. Looking up the rest from reference TRBV19 and TRBJ1-1 gives the full variable domain: DGGITQSPKYLFRKEGQNVTLSCEQNLNHDAMYWYRQDPGQGLRLIYYSQIVNDFQKGDIAEGYSVSREKKESFPLTVTSAQKNPTAFYLCASRRKPGQGTEAFFGQGTRLTVV.

The chain links TRBV7-6 to TRBJ2-3; 8 bases line up with TRBD2. Germline lookup yields CDR1 SGHVS and CDR2 FNYEAQ. This CDR3 comprises 16 residues. J was trimmed by 2 bases and V by 1 base; bases with no gene match: 5. Here the CDR3 reads CASSLDLSGITDTQYF. The CDR3 nucleotides read TGTGCCAGCAGCTTAGATCTTAGCGGGATCACAGATACGCAGTATTTT.

The rearrangement links TRBV5-8 to TRBJ2-3; a possible D gene is TRBD1 (5 bases). The germline V gene encodes CDR1 SGHTS and CDR2 YDEGEE. Deletions cut 4 bases from V and 5 bases from J, with 17 bases between. This CDR3 contains 15 residues. The CDR3 coding sequence is TGTGCCAGCAGCCTGGGGCCGGACACCAGAGATACGCAGTATTTT. This translates into CASSLGPDTRDTQYF.

The chain joins TRBV2 to TRBJ1-3; a possible D gene is TRBD1 (6 bases). Germline V CDR1 and CDR2: SNHLY, FYNNEI. This CDR3 is built from 13 residues. V lost 7 bases, J lost 6 bases, and 13 bases lay in between. The CDR3 here is CASTVDSTNTIYF. CDR3 bases: TGTGCCAGCACGGTGGACAGTACAAACACCATATATTTT.

This chain connects TRBV5-6 to TRBJ1-1, with 7 bases fitting TRBD1. J gave up 10 bases and V 1 base, and 10 bases lay outside the gene matches. CDR1 is SGHDT, CDR2 YYEEEE, per germline. This CDR3 is built from 14 residues. In DNA, the CDR3 is TGTGCCAGCAGCTTGCGCGGGACAGATTTCGGAGCTTTCTTT. Translated, it gives CASSLRGTDFGAFF.

This chain connects TRBV5-8 to TRBJ2-5; tentatively, D is TRBD1 or TRBD2 (8 bases each). The CDR3 extends over 16 amino acids. CDR1 and CDR2 from the germline V gene are SGHTS and YDEGEE. Trimming took off 4 bases at V and 9 bases at J, with 25 bases between the two ends. This CDR3 reads CASSGDRGRGGRSQYF. The DNA for the CDR3 is TGTGCCAGCAGCGGAGACAGGGGCCGGGGCGGGAGGTCCCAGTACTTC.

This chain uses TRBV28 with TRBJ1-3, with D perhaps TRBD1 (5 bases). The CDR3 has 14 residues. Trimming removed 6 bases at V and 0 bases at J, with 9 bases between. Germline-derived CDR1 and CDR2 are MDHEN and SYDVKM. The CDR3 loop is CASREGPSGNTIYF. The CDR3 coding sequence is TGTGCCAGCAGGGAGGGGCCCTCTGGAAACACCATATATTTT.

The V and J genes are TRBV7-8 and TRBJ2-5; tentative D call: TRBD1 (5 bases). V lost 5 bases, J lost 2 bases, and 15 bases lay in between. The germline gives CDR1 SGHVS, CDR2 FQNEAQ. The CDR3 loop spans 15 amino acids. The CDR3 spells CASSAGQSLQETQYF. The CDR3, as DNA: TGTGCCAGCAGCGCAGGACAATCCTTACAAGAGACCCAGTACTTC.

The CDR3 coding sequence is TGTGCCAGTAGCCGAGGGACAGGGGGCGAGCAGTACTTC. Encoded protein: CASSRGTGGEQYF. The chain is built from TRBV19 and TRBJ2-7, with 11 bases aligning to TRBD1. The length of the CDR3 is 13 residues. Unmatched junction bases numbered 4, after V lost 6 bases and J lost 6 bases. Per the germline V gene, CDR1 is LNHDA and CDR2 is SQIVND (reference sequence).

Worth noting for this clone: The identical CDR3 is also encoded by other nucleotide sequences in the sample. V is TRBV9 and J is TRBJ1-2; no clear D. CDR1 SGDLS and CDR2 YYNGEE come from the germline V gene. CDR3 length equals 12 residues. V gave up 3 bases and J gave up 0 bases, with 3 bases separating them. The DNA for the CDR3 is TGTGCCAGCAGCGGACCTAACTATGGCTACACCTTC. It is translated as CASSGPNYGYTF.

This clone was seen a handful of times. The V call is TRBV29-1, the J call TRBJ1-1; tentatively, D is TRBD1 (5 bases). This CDR3 spans 12 amino acids. Germline-derived CDR1 and CDR2 are SQVTM and ANQGSEA. The V and J ends lost 6 bases and 3 bases respectively, with 11 bases between them. The CDR3 loop reads CSVRWGDTEAFF. CDR3 coding DNA: TGCAGCGTCCGGTGGGGCGACACTGAAGCTTTCTTT.

This chain joins TRBV6-1 and TRBJ1-6; D gene uncertain. The V gene lost 8 bases and the J gene lost 0 bases, with 5 bases spanning the gap. The CDR3 extends over 13 amino acids. The V gene's germline CDR1 is MNHNS and CDR2 SASEGT. The CDR3 is CASRISYNSPLHF. CDR3 nucleotide sequence: TGTGCCAGCCGAATCTCCTATAATTCACCCCTCCACTTT.

Only one count was recorded for this clone. This sequence joins TRBV5-1 and TRBJ1-4; weak D call: TRBD1 (5 bases). V was pared by 1 base and J by 0 bases, with 16 bases between. The CDR3 sequence is 18 residues long. The germline gives CDR1 SGHRS, CDR2 YFSETQ. The CDR3 DNA reads TGCGCCAGCAGCTTGAACCCCGTAGGGGCTGCAACTAATGAAAAACTGTTTTTT. Residues: CASSLNPVGAATNEKLFF.

This rearrangement joins TRBV28 to TRBJ2-7, with 7 bases lining up with TRBD1. This CDR3 spans 15 amino acids. Germline V lookup: CDR1 MDHEN, CDR2 SYDVKM. Unmatched junction bases numbered 10, after V lost 7 bases and J lost 1 base. The CDR3 spells CASILDRAASYEQYF. CDR3 nucleotides: TGTGCCAGCATTCTCGACAGGGCGGCTTCCTACGAGCAGTACTTC.

The rearrangement joins TRBV21-1 to TRBJ2-1; TRBD1, the table's D call, was not compared with the DNA. TRBV21-1 is reported as a pseudogene. The CDR3 spans 17 residues. Written as DNA, the CDR3 is TGTGCCAGCAGCAAAGGCGGTGGAGGGGGCTTGAGGAATGAGCAGTTCTTC. It codes for CASSKGGGGGLRNEQFF.

The chain is built from TRBV7-2 and TRBJ2-7; D is undetermined. The CDR3 runs 15 residues. Trimming shortened V by 5 bases and J by 4 bases, and 18 bases separated the two germline ends. Germline CDR1 and CDR2: SGHTA and FQGNSA. CDR3 DNA sequence: TGTGCCAGCAGCGCTGGAACCTATGTGGGGTACGAGCAGTACTTC. Translated: CASSAGTYVGYEQYF.

This clone has just one count. This chain links TRBV5-5 with TRBJ1-1; unclear D gene. The CDR3 is made up of 18 amino acids. V lost 2 bases and J lost 10, with 30 bases in between. The germline V gene has CDR1 SGHKS and CDR2 YYEKEE (reference sequence). CDR3 amino acids: CASSFSLGTPGRTEGAFF. CDR3 DNA sequence: TGTGCCAGCAGCTTCTCCCTGGGAACTCCCGGACGTACGGAGGGAGCTTTCTTT.